These T cell receptor beta chains were read from a single sample in a study of cytomegalovirus exposure and HLA in healthy donors. Using immunoSEQ multiplex PCR, the repertoire was profiled, and TCRdb retains in-frame clones only, with some absent. The data hold some 150,000 clones, with around 80% observed a single time. The sequenced material came from PBMCs. These receptors were taken from a man aged 25 to 40 in good health and CMV-seropositive. The CDR3 runs from the conserved cysteine through the conserved F or W. Each record gives: clone size, J gene, D gene, V gene, CDR3 protein, CDR3 DNA. The D gene is left open where the match is weak. Only part of the rows carry a size: once, few, many, or a class if the clone is expanded.

clone size: .; J gene: TRBJ2-1; D gene: TRBD2; V gene: TRBV4-1; CDR3 protein: CASSQDSGSGGNEQFF; CDR3 DNA: TGCGCCAGCAGCCAAGATTCCGGTAGCGGGGGCAACGAGCAGTTCTTC
clone size: .; J gene: TRBJ2-3; D gene: TRBD2; V gene: TRBV7-2; CDR3 protein: CASSLRGRADTQYF; CDR3 DNA: TGTGCCAGCAGCTTACGCGGGAGGGCAGATACGCAGTATTTT
clone size: .; J gene: TRBJ2-7; D gene: .; V gene: TRBV5-4; CDR3 protein: CASSPPMSYEQYF; CDR3 DNA: TGTGCCAGCAGCCCCCCGATGAGCTACGAGCAGTACTTC
clone size: .; J gene: TRBJ2-2; D gene: TRBD1; V gene: TRBV27; CDR3 protein: CASSFWGFRQGNTGELFF; CDR3 DNA: TGTGCCAGCAGTTTTTGGGGGTTTCGACAGGGCAACACCGGGGAGCTGTTTTTT
clone size: .; J gene: TRBJ2-1; D gene: TRBD2; V gene: TRBV9; CDR3 protein: CASSVIAGSYNEQFF; CDR3 DNA: TGTGCCAGCAGCGTAATAGCGGGGTCCTACAATGAGCAGTTCTTC
clone size: .; J gene: TRBJ1-6; D gene: TRBD1; V gene: TRBV6-5; CDR3 protein: CASRQGSSPLHF; CDR3 DNA: TGTGCCAGCAGACAGGGGTCATCACCCCTCCACTTT
clone size: .; J gene: TRBJ1-1; D gene: .; V gene: TRBV9; CDR3 protein: CASSEYDSTEAFF; CDR3 DNA: TGTGCCAGCAGCGAGTATGACTCCACTGAAGCTTTCTTT
clone size: .; J gene: TRBJ2-7; D gene: .; V gene: TRBV21-1; CDR3 protein: CASSPRKTGDYEQYF; CDR3 DNA: TGTGCCAGCAGCCCCCGAAAGACAGGGGACTACGAGCAGTACTTC
clone size: .; J gene: TRBJ2-2; D gene: .; V gene: TRBV6-4; CDR3 protein: CASSDSASGELFF; CDR3 DNA: TGTGCCAGCAGTGACTCGGCATCCGGGGAGCTGTTTTTT
clone size: .; J gene: TRBJ1-1; D gene: TRBD1; V gene: TRBV5-4; CDR3 protein: CASSLGQGWTEAFF; CDR3 DNA: TGTGCCAGCAGCTTGGGACAGGGTTGGACTGAAGCTTTCTTT
clone size: .; J gene: TRBJ1-1; D gene: TRBD1; V gene: TRBV6-5; CDR3 protein: CASSWDRVNTEAFF; CDR3 DNA: TGTGCCAGCAGTTGGGACAGGGTTAATACTGAAGCTTTCTTT
clone size: .; J gene: TRBJ2-3; D gene: .; V gene: TRBV18; CDR3 protein: CASSSLVMPDTQYF; CDR3 DNA: TGTGCCAGCTCATCACTAGTTATGCCGGATACGCAGTATTTT
clone size: .; J gene: TRBJ2-5; D gene: .; V gene: TRBV23-1; CDR3 protein: CANPPQGCLEETQYF; CDR3 DNA: TGCGCCAACCCCCCACAGGGATGCTTAGAAGAGACCCAGTACTTC
clone size: .; J gene: TRBJ2-2; D gene: .; V gene: TRBV27; CDR3 protein: CASSLRGLGTGELFF; CDR3 DNA: TGTGCCAGCAGTTTAAGAGGGTTGGGCACCGGGGAGCTGTTTTTT
clone size: once; J gene: TRBJ1-1; D gene: .; V gene: TRBV9; CDR3 protein: CASREHREAFF; CDR3 DNA: TGTGCCAGCAGAGAGCACCGTGAAGCTTTCTTT
clone size: .; J gene: TRBJ2-7; D gene: TRBD1; V gene: TRBV11-2; CDR3 protein: CASSLGLQGAWEQYF; CDR3 DNA: TGTGCCAGCAGCTTAGGCTTACAGGGGGCGTGGGAGCAGTACTTC
clone size: .; J gene: TRBJ2-7; D gene: .; V gene: TRBV2; CDR3 protein: CASSELSSYEQYF; CDR3 DNA: TGTGCCAGCAGTGAGCTAAGCTCCTACGAGCAGTACTTC
clone size: .; J gene: TRBJ2-1; D gene: .; V gene: TRBV5-4; CDR3 protein: CASSLLASSYNEQFF; CDR3 DNA: TGTGCCAGCAGCTTGTTGGCTTCCTCCTACAATGAGCAGTTCTTC
clone size: .; J gene: TRBJ2-2; D gene: TRBD1; V gene: TRBV30; CDR3 protein: CAWSETGATNTGELFF; CDR3 DNA: TGTGCCTGGAGCGAGACAGGGGCTACGAACACCGGGGAGCTGTTTTTT
clone size: .; J gene: TRBJ1-4; D gene: TRBD1; V gene: TRBV7-8; CDR3 protein: CASSLSGTDGEKLFF; CDR3 DNA: TGTGCCAGCAGCTTATCCGGGACAGATGGGGAAAAACTGTTTTTT
clone size: .; J gene: TRBJ2-7; D gene: TRBD2; V gene: TRBV27; CDR3 protein: CASSRDLAGGVYEQYF; CDR3 DNA: TGTGCCAGCAGCCGCGATCTAGCGGGAGGCGTCTACGAGCAGTACTTC
clone size: .; J gene: TRBJ2-5; D gene: .; V gene: TRBV6-5; CDR3 protein: CASAPGGGGSETQYF; CDR3 DNA: TGTGCCAGCGCCCCAGGAGGGGGGGGGAGCGAGACCCAGTACTTC
clone size: .; J gene: TRBJ2-7; D gene: TRBD2; V gene: TRBV4-1; CDR3 protein: CASSTQGLAGYEQYF; CDR3 DNA: TGCGCCAGCAGCACACAAGGGCTAGCGGGCTACGAGCAGTACTTC
clone size: .; J gene: TRBJ2-7; D gene: TRBD1; V gene: TRBV7-9; CDR3 protein: CSSSTPRGQGAYEQYF; CDR3 DNA: TGTTCCAGCAGCACCCCGAGGGGACAGGGAGCCTACGAGCAGTACTTC
clone size: once; J gene: TRBJ2-2; D gene: .; V gene: TRBV5-5; CDR3 protein: CASSRITPLADTGELFF; CDR3 DNA: TGTGCCAGCAGCAGAATCACACCTCTAGCAGACACCGGGGAGCTGTTTTTT
clone size: .; J gene: TRBJ2-4; D gene: TRBD2; V gene: TRBV11-3; CDR3 protein: CASSLGWRGGLAKNIQYF; CDR3 DNA: TGTGCCAGCAGCTTGGGGTGGCGGGGGGGCCTAGCCAAAAACATTCAGTACTTC
clone size: few; J gene: TRBJ2-7; D gene: TRBD1; V gene: TRBV18; CDR3 protein: CASSPGQGLAEQYF; CDR3 DNA: TGTGCCAGCTCACCCGGACAGGGTTTAGCCGAGCAGTACTTC
clone size: .; J gene: TRBJ1-2; D gene: .; V gene: TRBV28; CDR3 protein: CASSLVLNYGYTF; CDR3 DNA: TGTGCCAGCAGTTTAGTTCTTAACTATGGCTACACCTTC
clone size: .; J gene: TRBJ1-4; D gene: TRBD1; V gene: TRBV6-1; CDR3 protein: CASSVTGVGEKLFF; CDR3 DNA: TGTGCCAGCAGCGTGACAGGGGTAGGAGAAAAACTGTTTTTT
clone size: .; J gene: TRBJ1-5; D gene: TRBD1; V gene: TRBV7-2; CDR3 protein: CASSPQQGAHPQHF; CDR3 DNA: TGTGCCAGCAGCCCCCAACAGGGGGCCCACCCCCAGCATTTT
clone size: .; J gene: TRBJ2-2; D gene: TRBD1; V gene: TRBV5-1; CDR3 protein: CASSQTGGTGELFF; CDR3 DNA: TGCGCCAGCAGCCAAACAGGGGGCACCGGGGAGCTGTTTTTT
clone size: .; J gene: TRBJ2-7; D gene: .; V gene: TRBV30; CDR3 protein: CAWRRGTYEQYF; CDR3 DNA: TGTGCCTGGAGGAGGGGGACCTACGAGCAGTACTTC
clone size: .; J gene: TRBJ2-5; D gene: .; V gene: TRBV9; CDR3 protein: CASSVALGQQETQYF; CDR3 DNA: TGTGCCAGCAGCGTAGCTCTAGGACAGCAAGAGACCCAGTACTTC
clone size: .; J gene: TRBJ2-7; D gene: TRBD1; V gene: TRBV6-5; CDR3 protein: CASRKKDRGSYEQYF; CDR3 DNA: TGTGCCAGCAGAAAAAAGGACAGGGGTTCGTACGAGCAGTACTTC
clone size: .; J gene: TRBJ2-3; D gene: TRBD2; V gene: TRBV6-4; CDR3 protein: CASSDSSLRGGPRTDTQYF; CDR3 DNA: TGTGCCAGCAGTGACTCAAGCCTTAGGGGAGGGCCACGCACAGATACGCAGTATTTT
clone size: .; J gene: TRBJ2-7; D gene: TRBD2; V gene: TRBV19; CDR3 protein: CASSIRGLAGGDSYEQYF; CDR3 DNA: TGTGCCAGTAGTATAAGGGGACTAGCGGGAGGCGACTCCTACGAGCAGTACTTC
clone size: .; J gene: TRBJ2-3; D gene: TRBD2; V gene: TRBV27; CDR3 protein: CASSLNPAGTTDKQYF; CDR3 DNA: TGTGCCAGCAGTTTAAATCCAGCGGGGACCACAGATAAGCAGTATTTT
clone size: few; J gene: TRBJ2-7; D gene: TRBD1; V gene: TRBV6-1; CDR3 protein: CASRGTGGKNYEQYF; CDR3 DNA: TGTGCCAGCAGAGGGACAGGGGGCAAAAATTACGAGCAGTACTTC
clone size: .; J gene: TRBJ2-7; D gene: .; V gene: TRBV10-3; CDR3 protein: CAISDRGPYEQYF; CDR3 DNA: TGTGCCATCAGTGACAGGGGCCCGTACGAGCAGTACTTC
clone size: .; J gene: TRBJ2-7; D gene: .; V gene: TRBV6-5; CDR3 protein: CASSLIGVRVDGQYF; CDR3 DNA: TGTGCCAGCAGTTTGATCGGAGTCAGGGTCGACGGGCAGTACTTC
clone size: .; J gene: TRBJ2-7; D gene: .; V gene: TRBV5-1; CDR3 protein: CASSLAVGANYEQYF; CDR3 DNA: TGCGCCAGCAGCTTGGCCGTGGGGGCGAACTACGAGCAGTACTTC
clone size: few; J gene: TRBJ2-3; D gene: .; V gene: TRBV7-2; CDR3 protein: CASSPQVLFGTDTQYF; CDR3 DNA: TGTGCCAGCAGTCCCCAGGTCTTGTTCGGCACAGATACGCAGTATTTT
clone size: once; J gene: TRBJ2-1; D gene: TRBD2; V gene: TRBV7-2; CDR3 protein: CASSTRGGVPNEQFF; CDR3 DNA: TGTGCCAGCAGCACTCGCGGGGGAGTGCCCAATGAGCAGTTCTTC
clone size: .; J gene: TRBJ1-5; D gene: .; V gene: TRBV21-1; CDR3 protein: CASSKVCKYLRQPQHF; CDR3 DNA: TGTGCCAGCAGCAAAGTTTGCAAGTACCTGAGGCAGCCCCAGCATTTT
clone size: .; J gene: TRBJ2-6; D gene: .; V gene: TRBV11-2; CDR3 protein: CASRWSGANGLTF; CDR3 DNA: TGTGCCAGCCGCTGGTCTGGGGCCAACGGCCTGACTTTC